The source of this TCR beta chain is a study of T cells in Graves' hyperthyroidism and ophthalmopathy. Turning to the study itself: Upon initial diagnosis and before any treatment, peripheral blood was collected. Study-wide results and caveats: Most expanded thyroid clonotypes above 0.001 recurred in blood.

Under 3 months was the duration of disease in ophthalmopathy patients, who also had a Clinical Activity Score of at least 3 and a NOSPECS grade of at least 4. From less than 13 ml of fresh peripheral blood, PBMCs were isolated. This clonotype was found a few times. As yet, its antigen is unknown. Amplified regions were TCR beta CDR3 sequences from RNA transcripts. HTBI primers drove first-round RT-PCR of the TCR CDR3. TCRdb ran MiXCR on the multiplex PCR reads and lists one entry per CDR3 protein. The sample records approximately 600,000 distinct CDR3 sequences, around 20% being singletons. CDR3 length: 15 residues. Deletions cut 2 bases from V and 0 bases from J, with 12 bases between. Germline lookup yields CDR1 SGHDT and CDR2 YYEEEE.

The source is a man aged 25 to 40 with Graves' ophthalmopathy. What was sequenced was blood. The chain uses TRBV5-6 and TRBJ2-7, with D hard to call. CDR3 loop: CASSLRVESSYEQYF. The CDR3 DNA sequence: TGTGCCAGCAGCTTACGCGTTGAAAGCTCCTACGAGCAGTACTTC.